The clone carrying this T cell receptor (beta chain) occurred a few times. This record comes from a study of T cell changes during pregnancy in multiple sclerosis. Profiled with immunoSEQ multiplex PCR; TCRdb holds only in-frame clones, not every one. The profile shows tens of thousands of clones, roughly 92% of them singletons. V shed 2 bases and J 3 bases; nucleotides not matched to a gene: 5. There are 16 residues in the CDR3. CDR1 is SGHVS, CDR2 FQNEAQ, per germline. Sample: peripheral blood, taken in the second trimester of pregnancy. The sequence derives from a female donor with multiple sclerosis, enrolled in a pregnancy study. The chain couples TRBV7-8 to TRBJ1-5; 9 bases match TRBD1. CDR3 region: CASSLSGTGINQPQHF. The CDR3 DNA follows: TGTGCCAGCAGCTTATCCGGGACAGGGATCAATCAGCCCCAGCATTTT.